Below, 7 T cell receptor beta chains from the same sample are listed, as sequenced in a study of cytomegalovirus exposure and HLA in healthy donors. The primer mix had 60 Vbeta and 13 Jbeta primers. Profiling relied on immunoSEQ multiplex PCR, and the TCRdb table lists in-frame clones only, not all of them. The sample yields 100,000 to 150,000 clones, over 70% seen once. What was sequenced was PBMCs. The receptors were sampled from a woman aged 45-60 years in good health and CMV-seropositive.

The rearrangement uses TRBV6-4 and TRBJ2-1; weak D call: TRBD2 (5 bases). The germline V gene has CDR1 MRHNA and CDR2 SNTAGT. This CDR3 spans 12 amino acids. V lost 7 bases and J 6 bases, leaving 10 bases between the germline ends. CDR3 nucleotide sequence: TGTGCCAGCAAGGGAGAGAGCAATGAGCAGTTCTTC. Translation gives CASKGESNEQFF.

This chain links TRBV29-1 with TRBJ2-7, with a tentative D call TRBD2 (6 bases). Germline CDR1 is SQVTM and CDR2 is ANQGSEA. V dropped 7 bases and J dropped 3 bases, with 16 bases sitting between them. CDR3 size: 13 residues. As DNA, the CDR3 is TGCAGCGCGCGGGGCGGGGACGGCTACGAGCAGTACTTC. Protein sequence: CSARGGDGYEQYF.

The V call is TRBV6-1, the J call TRBJ2-3; 7 bases fit TRBD2. J was trimmed by 2 bases and V by 2 bases; bases with no gene match: 7. This CDR3 has 16 amino acids. Germline CDR1 MNHNS, CDR2 SASEGT. In DNA form, the CDR3 reads TGTGCCAGCAGTGAATTGCGAGCGGGACCCACAGATACGCAGTATTTT. Residues: CASSELRAGPTDTQYF.

The genes are TRBV11-2 and TRBJ1-2; a possible D gene is TRBD1 (5 bases). CDR1 and CDR2 from the germline V gene are SGHAT and FQNNGV. Trimming removed 3 bases at V and 8 bases at J, with 13 bases between. The CDR3 covers 13 residues. This CDR3 is CASSLGQGWGYTF. The CDR3 DNA reads TGTGCCAGCAGCTTGGGGCAGGGTTGGGGCTACACCTTC. The entire variable domain, with the rest obtained from reference TRBV11-2 and TRBJ1-2, is as follows: EAGVAQSPRYKIIEKRQSVAFWCNPISGHATLYWYQQILGQGPKLLIQFQNNGVVDDSQLPKDRFSAERLKGVDSTLKIQPAKLEDSAVYLCASSLGQGWGYTFGSGTRLTVV.

This clone showed up just once. This chain uses TRBV28 with TRBJ2-7; TRBD1 matches at 9 bases. The germline V gene has CDR1 MDHEN and CDR2 SYDVKM. The length of the CDR3 is 14 residues. The junction had 3 bases not matched to a gene; V was cut back by 4 bases and J by 2 bases. The CDR3 DNA sequence: TGTGCCAGCAGTTCCGGGACAGGGCCCTACGAGCAGTACTTC. Its translation: CASSSGTGPYEQYF.

The rearrangement links TRBV7-9 to TRBJ2-1; D uncertain. Germline assignment: CDR1 SEHNR and CDR2 FQNEAQ (reference sequence). V shed 6 bases and J shed 0 bases, with 12 bases lying between them. The CDR3 spans 15 residues. The CDR3 nucleotides read TGTGCCAGCAGTTCTACCGCTGGCTCCTACAATGAGCAGTTCTTC. The encoded protein is CASSSTAGSYNEQFF.

This clone appeared once. The chain carries TRBV6-4 and TRBJ1-1, with a weak D call TRBD1 (5 bases). The CDR3 is made up of 13 amino acids. V gave up 4 bases and J gave up 1 base, with 7 bases separating them. Germline CDR1 MRHNA, CDR2 SNTAGT. The CDR3 spells CASSATGNTEAFF. The CDR3 DNA is TGTGCCAGCAGTGCAACAGGGAACACTGAAGCTTTCTTT.